This T cell receptor beta chain derives from a study of OX40 agonist ivuxolimab in advanced cancers. Findings of the study overall: Specificity for antigen went undetermined in the expanded peripheral T cells. At 0.1 to 3.0 mg/kg and by week 6, CD4+ and CD8+ T cells in the blood had expanded clonally.

Here immunoSEQ multiplex PCR was the method, and the copy in TCRdb shows in-frame clones only, minus some. This repertoire shows roughly 84,000 clones, over 70% found once; its top ten account for about 4.6%. CDR3 length equals 16 residues. From germline, CDR1 is MGHRA and CDR2 YSYEKL. Trimming left V 0 bases short and J 2 bases short, with 14 bases between. Concerning this clone: Its antigen is not known.

The origin of this receptor is an adult with an advanced solid tumor such as melanoma, head and neck, liver or kidney cancer. The sequencing here drew on CD4+ or CD8+ T cells sorted from blood, taken in a trial of the OX40 agonist ivuxolimab. The chain recombines TRBV4-1 with TRBJ2-7; D may match TRBD1 or TRBD2 (5 bases each). The CDR3 bases are TGCGCCAGCAGCCAAGATTGGGGGACCGATACCTACGAGCAGTACTTC. This gives the protein CASSQDWGTDTYEQYF.